One sample yielded the 24 T cell receptor beta chains listed below, sequenced in a study of cytomegalovirus exposure and HLA in healthy donors. PCR primers comprised 60 Vbeta and 13 Jbeta primers. The table came from immunoSEQ multiplex PCR; TCRdb's copy has only in-frame clones and leaves some out. The table includes around 160,000 clones, just over 70% detected once. The sample consisted of PBMCs. The receptors stem from a man aged 18 to 35 in good health and CMV-seropositive.

V gene TRBV5-5 combines with J gene TRBJ1-5; TRBD1 aligns across 7 bases. Losses at the gene ends were 0 bases for V and 4 bases for J; bases not matched to a gene: 4. CDR3 size: 15 residues. In germline, CDR1 is SGHKS, CDR2 YYEKEE (reference sequence). The CDR3 reads CASSLGAGGNQPQHF. In DNA form, the CDR3 reads TGTGCCAGCAGCTTGGGGGCAGGGGGGAATCAGCCCCAGCATTTT.

This chain connects TRBV6-5 to TRBJ2-1, with 9 bases identical to TRBD2. The V gene end was trimmed by 5 bases and the J gene end by 2 bases; junction bases not matched to a gene: 1. The CDR3 sequence is 14 residues long. CDR1 is MNHEY, CDR2 SVGAGI, per germline. The CDR3, as DNA: TGTGCCAGCAGTAAGCGGGGGGCCTACAATGAGCAGTTCTTC. Translating it yields CASSKRGAYNEQFF.

The rearrangement joins TRBV15 to TRBJ1-5, with 7 bases lining up with TRBD1. Germline assignment: CDR1 LNHNV and CDR2 YYDKDF (reference sequence). Unmatched junction bases numbered 7, after V lost 4 bases and J lost 4 bases. The CDR3 covers 15 residues. This CDR3 reads CATSTRDSPNQPQHF. CDR3 DNA: TGTGCCACCAGCACTCGGGACAGTCCAAATCAGCCCCAGCATTTT.

This chain joins TRBV28 and TRBJ1-5, with a weak D call TRBD1 (6 bases). V was shortened by 5 bases and J by 4 bases, with 15 bases between the two germline ends. The CDR3 is 15 amino acids. CDR1 and CDR2 (germline): MDHEN, SYDVKM. CDR3 protein: CASSKQGLGNQPQHF. CDR3 sequence (DNA): TGTGCCAGCAGTAAACAGGGATTGGGGAATCAGCCCCAGCATTTT. The whole variable domain, remainder taken from reference TRBV28 and TRBJ1-5, is DVKVTQSSRYLVKRTGEKVFLECVQDMDHENMFWYRQDPGLGLRLIYFSYDVKMKEKGDIPEGYSVSREKKERFSLILESASTNQTSMYLCASSKQGLGNQPQHFGDGTRLSIL.

This clone was seen a few times. The genes are TRBV5-5 and TRBJ1-2; D uncertain. Germline-derived CDR1 and CDR2 are SGHKS and YYEKEE (reference sequence). This CDR3 comprises 14 residues. The V end was cut by 2 bases, the J end by 2 bases, with 10 bases between. For the CDR3, the DNA is TGTGCCAGCAGCTTATTTCGGGAAAACTATGGCTACACCTTC. Translating gives CASSLFRENYGYTF.

The J gene is TRBJ2-3, the V gene TRBV19, with no clear D. The CDR3 runs to 11 residues. The germline CDR1 and CDR2 sequences are LNHDA and SQIVND (reference sequence). The V gene lost 3 bases and the J gene lost 8 bases, with 6 bases spanning the gap. DNA for the CDR3: TGTGCCAGTAGTATGGTCGGTACGCAGTATTTT. The encoded protein is CASSMVGTQYF.

Details on this clone: Different DNA sequences within this sample yield the same CDR3. The V call is TRBV14, the J call TRBJ2-3, with D unclear. With 1 base removed from V and 5 bases from J, the gap between germline ends came to 4 bases. Germline loops: CDR1 SGHDN, CDR2 FVKESK. The CDR3 totals 12 residues. CDR3 nucleotide sequence: TGTGCCAGCAGCCAAGGGAGAGATACGCAGTATTTT. It encodes CASSQGRDTQYF.

The chain uses TRBV18 and TRBJ2-2; D possibly corresponds to TRBD2 (5 bases). Trimming took off 3 bases at V and 6 bases at J, with 17 bases between the two ends. There are 16 residues in the CDR3. Looked up from germline, CDR1 is KGHSH and CDR2 is LQKENI. CDR3 nucleotides: TGTGCCAGCTCACCGTCATCGCCGGAGGTTTCCGGGGAGCTGTTTTTT. This sequence encodes CASSPSSPEVSGELFF. Combining the CDR3 with reference TRBV18 and TRBJ2-2 gives the whole variable domain NAGVMQNPRHLVRRRGQEARLRCSPMKGHSHVYWYRQLPEEGLKFMVYLQKENIIDESGMPKERFSAEFPKEGPSILRIQQVVRGDSAAYFCASSPSSPEVSGELFFGEGSRLTVL.

The CDR3 region is CASSLGTGPQYEQYV. The CDR3 DNA reads TGTGCCAGCAGCTTAGGGACTGGCCCCCAATACGAGCAGTACGTC. The V call is TRBV7-2, the J call TRBJ2-7, with a weak D call TRBD2 (5 bases). CDR1 SGHTA and CDR2 FQGNSA come from the germline V gene. The ends were cut back, 1 base at V and 4 bases at J, with 14 bases in the middle. The CDR3 has 15 residues.

The rearrangement links TRBV18 to TRBJ1-3, with D possibly being TRBD1 (5 bases). Deletions cut 3 bases from V and 3 bases from J, with 9 bases between. Germline values: CDR1 KGHSH, CDR2 LQKENI. The CDR3 consists of 14 residues. The CDR3 coding sequence is TGTGCCAGCTCACCCGACAGCTATGGAAACACCATATATTTT. This sequence encodes CASSPDSYGNTIYF.

V and J are TRBV5-1 and TRBJ2-1; tentatively, D is TRBD2 (5 bases). This CDR3 has 13 residues. CDR1 is SGHRS and CDR2 is YFSETQ in the germline V gene. V lost 2 bases and J 6 bases, leaving 9 bases between the germline ends. CDR3 DNA sequence: TGCGCCAGCAGCTTCCTAGCCCCCAATGAGCAGTTCTTC. This encodes CASSFLAPNEQFF. The full variable domain, with the rest looked up from reference TRBV5-1 and TRBJ2-1, is KAGVTQTPRYLIKTRGQQVTLSCSPISGHRSVSWYQQTPGQGLQFLFEYFSETQRNKGNFPGRFSGRQFSNSRSEMNVSTLELGDSALYLCASSFLAPNEQFFGPGTRLTVL.

The chain recombines TRBV4-1 with TRBJ2-1; D is ambiguous. Germline V lookup: CDR1 MGHRA, CDR2 YSYEKL. The ends were cut back, 3 bases at V and 2 bases at J, with 11 bases in the middle. The CDR3 contains 15 residues. Here the CDR3 DNA reads TGCGCCAGCAGCCAGGGCGTGGGCCCCTACAATGAGCAGTTCTTC. Protein: CASSQGVGPYNEQFF.

The chain has TRBV19 and TRBJ2-3; D uncertain. Germline V CDR1 and CDR2: LNHDA, SQIVND (reference sequence). With 7 bases removed from V and 1 base from J, the gap between germline ends came to 6 bases. The CDR3 runs 12 residues. For the CDR3, the DNA is TGTGCCAGTAAGCCGGGCACAGATACGCAGTATTTT. Residues: CASKPGTDTQYF.

V is TRBV5-1 and J is TRBJ2-2; 8 nucleotides line up with TRBD1. Germline V gives CDR1 SGHRS, CDR2 YFSETQ. Losses at the gene ends were 7 bases for V and 4 bases for J; bases not matched to a gene: 18. The CDR3 is 18 residues long. CDR3 protein: CASLEDRAKGSGTGELFF. CDR3 bases: TGCGCCAGCCTGGAGGACAGGGCAAAAGGATCAGGCACCGGGGAGCTGTTTTTT. The variable domain in full, completed from reference TRBV5-1 and TRBJ2-2, reads KAGVTQTPRYLIKTRGQQVTLSCSPISGHRSVSWYQQTPGQGLQFLFEYFSETQRNKGNFPGRFSGRQFSNSRSEMNVSTLELGDSALYLCASLEDRAKGSGTGELFFGEGSRLTVL.

The chain recombines TRBV27 with TRBJ2-7; maybe TRBD2 (6 bases). Germline loops: CDR1 MNHEY, CDR2 SMNVEV (reference sequence). The CDR3 sequence is 13 residues long. V was cut by 10 bases and J by 4 bases, with 17 bases left in between. This chain's CDR3 is CATRKTGGYEQYV. CDR3 DNA: TGTGCCACCAGGAAAACTGGGGGGTACGAGCAGTACGTC.

CDR3 region: CAWSVRVIQGAPGNTIYF. DNA for the CDR3: TGTGCCTGGAGTGTTCGGGTAATACAGGGGGCGCCTGGAAACACCATATATTTT. The chain has TRBV30 and TRBJ1-3, with 9 bases that match TRBD1. The CDR3 contains 18 residues. Germline V gene lookup returns CDR1 GTSNPN and CDR2 SVGIG (reference sequence). J gave up 2 bases and V 0 bases, and 11 bases lay outside the gene matches.

The V gene is TRBV6-1, the J gene TRBJ2-7, with 7 bases lining up with TRBD1. This CDR3 comprises 14 residues. Trimming removed 4 bases from V and 2 bases from J; junction bases left unmatched: 5. Germline V gene data show CDR1 as MNHNS and CDR2 as SASEGT. The CDR3 DNA reads TGTGCCAGCAGTGGGCTGACAGGGCCCTACGAGCAGTACGTC. It translates to CASSGLTGPYEQYV.

The rearrangement uses TRBV25-1 and TRBJ1-2; D is undetermined. The CDR3 consists of 16 residues. Trimming took off 7 bases at V and 0 bases at J, with 18 bases between the two ends. Per germline, CDR1 MGHDK and CDR2 SYGVNS. The CDR3 spells CASIGRNSPANYGYTF. DNA of the CDR3: TGTGCCAGCATCGGGAGGAACAGTCCAGCTAACTATGGCTACACCTTC.

This clone was picked up a small number of times. The chain couples TRBV6-5 to TRBJ1-1; 7 bases are shared with TRBD1. Germline V CDR1 and CDR2: MNHEY, SVGAGI. The CDR3 is made up of 15 amino acids. V trimming: 2 bases; J trimming: 5 bases; junction bases outside the gene matches: 8. CDR3 sequence: CASSYGRGQTTEAFF. The CDR3 nucleotides read TGTGCCAGCAGTTACGGACGGGGACAGACTACTGAAGCTTTCTTT.

This clone was counted a single time. At one boundary the junction diverges from the germline segment, which might be a read error. J is TRBJ2-2 and V is TRBV7-9; D is unresolved. Germline loops: CDR1 SEHNR, CDR2 FQNEAQ (reference sequence). The CDR3 loop spans 12 amino acids. The CDR3 DNA sequence: TGTTCCAGCAACCAACAGACCGGGGAGCTGTTTTTT. Residues: CSSNQQTGELFF.

The chain employs TRBV15 and TRBJ1-5, with TRBD1 as a possible D gene (5 bases). The CDR3 runs to 15 residues. Germline V CDR1 and CDR2: LNHNV, YYDKDF (reference sequence). V dropped 0 bases and J dropped 7 bases, with 13 bases sitting between them. The CDR3 nucleotides read TGTGCCACCAGCAGAGATCCATCCGGGGGGCAGCCCCAGCATTTT. Translating gives CATSRDPSGGQPQHF.

The J gene is TRBJ2-7, the V gene TRBV2, with 7 positions matching TRBD2. The CDR3 is 14 amino acids. Losses at the gene ends were 3 bases for V and 7 bases for J; bases not matched to a gene: 9. Germline V gene sequence: CDR1 SNHLY, CDR2 FYNNEI. The DNA for the CDR3 is TGTGCCAGCAGTGACGGGAGGCCGCCCGGAGAGCAGTACGTC. Translation: CASSDGRPPGEQYV.

V and J are TRBV25-1 and TRBJ2-3, with D maybe TRBD1 (5 bases). The ends were cut back, 1 base at V and 1 base at J, with 12 bases in the middle. The CDR3 is 16 amino acids. Per the germline V gene, CDR1 is MGHDK and CDR2 is SYGVNS. CDR3 protein: CASSEWGGPRTDTQYF. In DNA form, the CDR3 reads TGTGCCAGCAGTGAATGGGGCGGACCACGCACAGATACGCAGTATTTT. The variable domain in full, completed from reference TRBV25-1 and TRBJ2-3, reads EADIYQTPRYLVIGTGKKITLECSQTMGHDKMYWYQQDPGMELHLIHYSYGVNSTEKGDLSSESTVSRIRTEHFPLTLESARPSHTSQYLCASSEWGGPRTDTQYFGPGTRLTVL.

Concerning this clone itself: One end of the junction is discordant with germline, which a read error may explain. The J gene is TRBJ1-1, the V gene TRBV7-7; no clear D gene. Germline CDR1 reads SSHAT; CDR2 reads FNYEAQ (reference sequence). The CDR3 covers 13 residues. The CDR3, as DNA: TGTGCTAGCAGCTTCGGTACCGGCACTGAAGCTTTCTTT. It codes for CASSFGTGTEAFF.